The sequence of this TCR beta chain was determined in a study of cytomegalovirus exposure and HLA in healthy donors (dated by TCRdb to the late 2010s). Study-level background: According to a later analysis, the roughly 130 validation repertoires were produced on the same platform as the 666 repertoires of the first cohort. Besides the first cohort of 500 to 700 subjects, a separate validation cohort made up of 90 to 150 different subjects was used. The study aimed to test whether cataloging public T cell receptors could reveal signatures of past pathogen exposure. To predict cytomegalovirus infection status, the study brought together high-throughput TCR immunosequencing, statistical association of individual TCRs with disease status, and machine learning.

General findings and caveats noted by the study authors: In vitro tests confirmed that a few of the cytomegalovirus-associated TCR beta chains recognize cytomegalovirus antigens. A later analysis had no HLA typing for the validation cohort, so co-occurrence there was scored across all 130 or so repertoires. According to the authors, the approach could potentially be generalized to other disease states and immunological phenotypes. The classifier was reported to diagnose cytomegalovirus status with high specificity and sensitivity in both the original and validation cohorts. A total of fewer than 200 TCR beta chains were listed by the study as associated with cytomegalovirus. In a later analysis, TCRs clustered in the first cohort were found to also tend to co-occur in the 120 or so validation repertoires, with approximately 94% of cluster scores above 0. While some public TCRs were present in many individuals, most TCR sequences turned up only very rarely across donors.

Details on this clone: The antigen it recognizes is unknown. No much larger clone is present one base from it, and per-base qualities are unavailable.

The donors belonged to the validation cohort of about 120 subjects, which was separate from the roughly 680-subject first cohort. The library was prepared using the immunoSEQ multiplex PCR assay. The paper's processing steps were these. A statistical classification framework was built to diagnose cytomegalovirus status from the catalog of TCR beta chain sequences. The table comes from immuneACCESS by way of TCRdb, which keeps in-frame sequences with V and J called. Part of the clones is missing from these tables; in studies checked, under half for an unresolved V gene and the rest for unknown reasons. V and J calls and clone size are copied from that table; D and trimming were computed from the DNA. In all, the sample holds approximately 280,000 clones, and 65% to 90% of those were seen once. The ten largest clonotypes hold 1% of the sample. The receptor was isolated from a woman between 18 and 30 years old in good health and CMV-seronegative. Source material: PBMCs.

The encoded CDR3 is CASSLEFGFNYGYTF. The bases are TGTGCCAGCAGTTTAGAGTTCGGTTTTAACTATGGCTACACCTTC. The V gene is TRBV27 and the J gene is TRBJ1-2, with the D gene too uncertain to name. Reading the germline V gene (reference sequence) gives CDR1 MNHEY and CDR2 SMNVEV. Trimming takes 2 bases from V and 1 base from J, and the germline ends sit 11 bases apart. The CDR3, cysteine through phenylalanine, is 15 amino acids long. Left in the record is the CDR3 DNA by itself, 45 bases read in frame from the first base.